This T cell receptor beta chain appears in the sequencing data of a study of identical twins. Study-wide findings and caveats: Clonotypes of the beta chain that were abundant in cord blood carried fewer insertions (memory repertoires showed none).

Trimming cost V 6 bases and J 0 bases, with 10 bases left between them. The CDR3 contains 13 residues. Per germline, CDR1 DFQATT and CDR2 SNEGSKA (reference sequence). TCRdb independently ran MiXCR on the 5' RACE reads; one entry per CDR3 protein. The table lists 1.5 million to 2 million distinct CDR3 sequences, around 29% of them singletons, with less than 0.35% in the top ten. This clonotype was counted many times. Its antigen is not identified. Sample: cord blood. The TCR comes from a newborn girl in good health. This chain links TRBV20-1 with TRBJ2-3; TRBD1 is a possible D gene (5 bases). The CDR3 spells CSARTPSTDTQYF. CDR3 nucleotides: TGCAGTGCACGGACACCTAGCACAGATACGCAGTATTTT.